The 31 T cell receptor beta chains presented below share a single source sample, sequenced in a study of radiation and T cells in renal cell carcinoma. Sequencing was performed with immunoSEQ multiplex PCR; in TCRdb, only in-frame clones are kept and a portion is missing. This table has approximately 75,000 clones, roughly 80% appearing once. Time point defined: blood 2 weeks post-SBRT. As to treatment: 15 Gy SBRT to primary tumor, nephrectomy 4 weeks later. This material consisted of blood, taken from a patient whose treatment included radiotherapy and nephrectomy. All receptors come from a man in his 60s with renal cell carcinoma.

This rearrangement joins TRBV6-5 to TRBJ2-7, with TRBD1 identical over 8 bases. Germline-derived CDR1 and CDR2 are MNHEY and SVGAGI. J lost 4 bases, V lost 6 bases, and 5 bases had no gene match. The CDR3 is made up of 13 amino acids. Here the CDR3 reads CASRGQGEYEQYF. CDR3 bases: TGTGCCAGCAGAGGACAGGGAGAGTACGAGCAGTACTTC.

This clone was seen only a few times. The CDR3 spells CASSSKREGPGANVLTF. The CDR3 DNA sequence: TGTGCCAGCAGCTCAAAGCGGGAGGGCCCTGGGGCCAACGTCCTGACTTTC. The chain couples TRBV5-4 to TRBJ2-6, with TRBD2 matching 10 bases. CDR3 length equals 17 residues. CDR1 and CDR2 from the germline V gene are SGHNT and YYREEE (reference sequence). Losses at the gene ends were 3 bases for V and 2 bases for J; bases not matched to a gene: 5. Together with reference TRBV5-4 and TRBJ2-6, the CDR3 gives the full variable domain: ETGVTQSPTHLIKTRGQQVTLRCSSQSGHNTVSWYQQALGQGPQFIFQYYREEENGRGNFPPRFSGLQFPNYSSELNVNALELDDSALYLCASSSKREGPGANVLTFGAGSRLTVL.

V and J are TRBV11-2 and TRBJ2-7; TRBD2 is a possible D gene (6 bases). CDR1 SGHAT and CDR2 FQNNGV come from the germline V gene. The CDR3 has 12 amino acids. The V gene lost 1 base and the J gene lost 7 bases, with 8 bases spanning the gap. The CDR3 region has the DNA TGTGCCAGCAGCTTAGCGGCGGGGGAGCAGTACTTC. The encoded protein is CASSLAAGEQYF.

J is TRBJ2-1 and V is TRBV6-5; 10 positions match TRBD2. From germline, CDR1 is MNHEY and CDR2 SVGAGI. Trimming removed 10 bases from V and 8 bases from J; junction bases left unmatched: 8. The CDR3 runs to 13 residues. The CDR3 loop is CATSSGSGDEQFF. The CDR3 DNA follows: TGTGCCACCTCTAGCGGGAGTGGCGATGAGCAGTTCTTC.

V and J are TRBV27 and TRBJ2-3; a possible D gene is TRBD2 (7 bases). The CDR3 consists of 16 residues. Trimming removed 1 base at V and 7 bases at J, with 18 bases between. Germline-derived CDR1 and CDR2 are MNHEY and SMNVEV (reference sequence). In DNA form, the CDR3 reads TGTGCCAGCAGTTTATGGGGGCGGGGAGGGGGTAATACGCAGTATTTT. Protein sequence: CASSLWGRGGGNTQYF.

Only a few counts were recorded for this clone. This chain connects TRBV7-2 to TRBJ2-7; 10 bases line up with TRBD2. The germline V gene encodes CDR1 SGHTA and CDR2 FQGNSA. V shed 1 base, J shed 4 bases, and the junction held 7 bases outside the gene matches. The CDR3 is made up of 16 amino acids. The CDR3 DNA is TGTGCCAGCAGCTTAGAAGGTTCTAGCGGGAGTTACGAGCAGTACTTC. Protein product: CASSLEGSSGSYEQYF.

The J gene is TRBJ2-1, the V gene TRBV27; D is unresolved. Looked up from germline, CDR1 is MNHEY and CDR2 is SMNVEV (reference sequence). The CDR3 is made up of 12 amino acids. The V and J ends lost 5 bases and 7 bases respectively, with 9 bases between them. CDR3 DNA: TGTGCCAGCAGTGTGGGGATTAATGAGCAGTTCTTC. It codes for CASSVGINEQFF.

This clone was recorded once. This chain uses TRBV6-6 with TRBJ2-7; TRBD2 matches 7 bases. This CDR3 spans 15 amino acids. CDR1 is MNHNY and CDR2 is SVGAGI in the germline V gene (reference sequence). J gave up 4 bases and V 5 bases, and 11 bases lay outside the gene matches. The CDR3 DNA reads TGTGCCAGCAGTGCCCTAGCGGAAACGATTTACGAGCAGTACTTC. It encodes CASSALAETIYEQYF.

The chain uses TRBV13 and TRBJ2-7; TRBD2 agrees at 7 bases. J lost 4 bases, V lost 5 bases, and 14 bases had no gene match. The CDR3 is 16 amino acids. The V gene's germline CDR1 is PRHDT and CDR2 FYEKMQ (reference sequence). CDR3 nucleotides: TGTGCCAGCAGCCTGCTGGGGAGGGAGGACCTGTACGAGCAGTACTTC. It yields the protein CASSLLGREDLYEQYF. The complete variable domain, with remaining parts taken from reference TRBV13 and TRBJ2-7, reads AAGVIQSPRHLIKEKRETATLKCYPIPRHDTVYWYQQGPGQDPQFLISFYEKMQSDKGSIPDRFSAQQFSDYHSELNMSSLELGDSALYFCASSLLGREDLYEQYFGPGTRLTVT.

The V and J genes are TRBV25-1 and TRBJ2-7; 10 bases map to TRBD1. V shed 4 bases, J shed 2 bases, and the junction held 2 bases outside the gene matches. The CDR3 sequence is 14 residues long. Germline assignment: CDR1 MGHDK and CDR2 SYGVNS. CDR3 DNA sequence: TGTGCCAGCAGTGTGGGACAGGGGACCTACGAGCAGTACTTC. Its protein product is CASSVGQGTYEQYF.

This clone was seen only once. The rearrangement links TRBV11-2 to TRBJ2-7; D is unresolved. CDR1 is SGHAT, CDR2 FQNNGV, per germline. V shed 4 bases and J shed 3 bases, with 7 bases lying between them. This CDR3 is 12 amino acids long. CDR3 amino acids: CASSSLGYEQYF. In nucleotides, the CDR3 is TGTGCCAGCAGCTCTTTAGGCTACGAGCAGTACTTC.

The V and J genes are TRBV2 and TRBJ2-1; 9 bases align to TRBD2. Germline CDR1 and CDR2: SNHLY and FYNNEI. The V and J ends lost 6 bases and 3 bases, in that order; junction bases with no gene match: 6. The CDR3 loop spans 15 amino acids. The CDR3 DNA follows: TGTGCCAGCAGGCTCACTAGCGGGTTCTACAATGAGCAGTTCTTC. It specifies CASRLTSGFYNEQFF.

This chain uses TRBV7-9 with TRBJ2-3; 9 positions match TRBD1. This CDR3 is built from 16 residues. Germline trimming cut 5 bases from V and 8 bases from J; bases unmatched to any gene: 14. The germline CDR1 and CDR2 sequences are SEHNR and FQNEAQ (reference sequence). The CDR3 is CASSPRRTGEGGTQYF. CDR3 nucleotide sequence: TGTGCCAGCAGCCCGCGGAGGACAGGGGAAGGTGGTACGCAGTATTTT. The entire variable domain, with the rest obtained from reference TRBV7-9 and TRBJ2-3, is as follows: DTGVSQNPRHKITKRGQNVTFRCDPISEHNRLYWYRQTLGQGPEFLTYFQNEAQLEKSRLLSDRFSAERPKGSFSTLEIQRTEQGDSAMYLCASSPRRTGEGGTQYFGPGTRLTVL.

In this sample, this clone turned up many times. The gene calls are TRBV27 and TRBJ1-4; 8 bases fit TRBD1. The CDR3 covers 17 residues. After removal of 9 bases from V and 0 bases from J, the junction contained 12 bases not matched to a gene. The germline gives CDR1 MNHEY, CDR2 SMNVEV (reference sequence). The CDR3 is CASRPWTGPATNEKLFF. DNA of the CDR3: TGTGCCAGTCGACCCTGGACAGGGCCGGCAACTAATGAAAAACTGTTTTTT.

The gene calls are TRBV2 and TRBJ2-2; 12 nucleotides agree with TRBD2. Germline lookup yields CDR1 SNHLY and CDR2 FYNNEI. This CDR3 comprises 15 residues. The J segment lost 3 bases and the V segment lost 4 bases, leaving 0 bases of the junction unmatched. The CDR3 region is CASSGLAGDTGELFF. The CDR3 coding sequence is TGTGCCAGCAGTGGACTAGCGGGAGACACCGGGGAGCTGTTTTTT.

This chain uses TRBV7-6 with TRBJ2-1; tentative D call: TRBD2 (6 bases). Trimming left V 5 bases short and J 9 bases short, with 11 bases between. Looked up from germline, CDR1 is SGHVS and CDR2 is FNYEAQ. The CDR3 length is 12 residues. The CDR3 region is CASSPGGVEQFF. CDR3 coding DNA: TGTGCCAGCAGCCCAGGCGGGGTTGAGCAGTTCTTC.

The rearrangement links TRBV6-1 to TRBJ2-3; D unresolved. Trimming pared 6 bases from V and 4 bases from J, leaving 8 bases between. Germline assignment: CDR1 MNHNS and CDR2 SASEGT. The CDR3 runs to 12 residues. This CDR3 reads CASRPSSDTQYF. The DNA of the CDR3 is TGTGCCAGCAGACCAAGTTCAGATACGCAGTATTTT.

V is TRBV9 and J is TRBJ2-3, with 10 bases that match TRBD2. Per the germline V gene, CDR1 is SGDLS and CDR2 is YYNGEE. J lost 2 bases, V lost 4 bases, and 7 bases had no gene match. The CDR3 contains 16 residues. CDR3 in DNA: TGTGCCAGCAGCATTAGCGGGAGGCCCCCCACAGATACGCAGTATTTT. It yields the protein CASSISGRPPTDTQYF.

The V gene is TRBV19, the J gene TRBJ2-1; 8 positions match TRBD2. V lost 0 bases, J lost 5 bases, and 15 bases stayed unmatched. Germline assignment: CDR1 LNHDA and CDR2 SQIVND (reference sequence). The CDR3 consists of 19 residues. The CDR3 sequence: CASSIDPRERELSNNEQFF. CDR3 coding DNA: TGTGCCAGTAGTATAGATCCCAGGGAGCGGGAGCTTTCCAACAATGAGCAGTTCTTC.

The genes are TRBV25-1 and TRBJ2-3; a possible D gene is TRBD2 (5 bases). Between the trimmed V and J ends, which lost 3 bases and 4 bases, there was a span of 11 bases. CDR1 is MGHDK, CDR2 SYGVNS, per germline. The CDR3 totals 14 residues. This chain's CDR3 is CASSDRLAADTQYF. CDR3 DNA: TGTGCCAGCAGTGACAGGCTAGCAGCAGATACGCAGTATTTT. The full variable domain, with the rest looked up from reference TRBV25-1 and TRBJ2-3, is EADIYQTPRYLVIGTGKKITLECSQTMGHDKMYWYQQDPGMELHLIHYSYGVNSTEKGDLSSESTVSRIRTEHFPLTLESARPSHTSQYLCASSDRLAADTQYFGPGTRLTVL.

V is TRBV21-1 and J is TRBJ1-5; the DNA was not compared with TRBD1, the D call given in the table. TRBV21-1 is deemed a pseudogene. The CDR3 extends over 15 amino acids. The CDR3 loop is CASDPGGQGNQPQHF. Here the CDR3 DNA reads TGTGCCAGCGACCCGGGTGGACAGGGGAATCAGCCCCAGCATTTT.

The chain uses TRBV6-1 and TRBJ2-7, with TRBD1 matching 12 bases. From germline, CDR1 is MNHNS and CDR2 SASEGT. The CDR3 is made up of 14 amino acids. The V gene end was trimmed by 10 bases and the J gene end by 5 bases; junction bases not matched to a gene: 9. The CDR3 sequence is CATRGQGARDEQYF. The CDR3 nucleotides are TGTGCCACCAGGGGACAGGGGGCGCGTGACGAGCAGTACTTC.

The CDR3 region is CASSLTGRQWEQYF. CDR3 bases: TGTGCCAGCAGCTTAACGGGACGGCAGTGGGAGCAGTACTTC. This chain joins TRBV7-8 and TRBJ2-7; the D gene could be TRBD1 or TRBD2 (5 bases each). Germline CDR1 SGHVS, CDR2 FQNEAQ. Trimming left V 2 bases short and J 7 bases short, with 15 bases between. The CDR3 loop spans 14 amino acids.

This clone came up once. This rearrangement joins TRBV30 to TRBJ2-7; D is possibly TRBD1 (5 bases). The CDR3 runs 13 residues. V lost 2 bases, J lost 2 bases, and 10 bases lay in between. Germline loops: CDR1 GTSNPN, CDR2 SVGIG (reference sequence). CDR3 DNA sequence: TGTGCCTGGAGTACAGGACATACCTACGAGCAGTACTTC. It encodes CAWSTGHTYEQYF.

V is TRBV7-8 and J is TRBJ1-3; D is unclear. Germline V gene lookup returns CDR1 SGHVS and CDR2 FQNEAQ. The CDR3 is 11 residues long. V was cut by 4 bases and J by 9 bases, with 7 bases left in between. CDR3 DNA sequence: TGTGCCAGCAGCTCCCGCGGCACCATATATTTT. Its protein is CASSSRGTIYF.

The chain combines TRBV27 with TRBJ2-3; the D gene is possibly TRBD2 (5 bases). The V end was cut by 6 bases, the J end by 3 bases, with 19 bases between. Germline V gene data show CDR1 as MNHEY and CDR2 as SMNVEV (reference sequence). The length of the CDR3 is 16 residues. The CDR3 DNA reads as TGTGCCAGCAGCAGGCATGGTGAGGGCCGGACAGATACGCAGTATTTT. This translates into CASSRHGEGRTDTQYF.

The gene calls are TRBV7-7 and TRBJ2-1; TRBD2 matches 9 bases. Germline-derived CDR1 and CDR2 are SSHAT and FNYEAQ (reference sequence). V shed 6 bases, J shed 7 bases, and the junction held 7 bases outside the gene matches. The CDR3 is 14 amino acids. The CDR3 DNA is TGTGCCAGCAGTGTAGCGGGAGAGGGGAATGAGCAGTTCTTC. Translated, it gives CASSVAGEGNEQFF.

This clone came up a few times. The chain uses TRBV5-1 and TRBJ1-2; D unresolved. Germline CDR1 is SGHRS and CDR2 is YFSETQ. Between the trimmed V and J ends, which lost 0 bases and 4 bases, there was a span of 13 bases. The CDR3 has 15 residues. The CDR3, as DNA: TGCGCCAGCAGCTTGGAGGGTTGGAGCGGCTATGGCTACACCTTC. This gives the protein CASSLEGWSGYGYTF.

The chain recombines TRBV11-2 with TRBJ2-3; 11 nucleotides align to TRBD2. V was clipped by 3 bases and J by 5 bases; unmatched bases: 4. CDR1 and CDR2 (germline): SGHAT, FQNNGV. There are 15 residues in the CDR3. CDR3 region: CASSFSGRGEDTQYF. DNA for the CDR3: TGTGCCAGCAGCTTTAGCGGGAGGGGGGAAGATACGCAGTATTTT.

The gene calls are TRBV18 and TRBJ2-1; D unclear. Germline CDR1 KGHSH, CDR2 LQKENI. The germline V and J ends were trimmed by 4 bases and 0 bases, with 13 bases remaining between them. The CDR3 covers 16 residues. The DNA for the CDR3 is TGTGCCAGCTCACAACCGGTTGGCCGCTCCTACAATGAGCAGTTCTTC. Translated, it gives CASSQPVGRSYNEQFF. Complete variable domain (other parts from reference TRBV18 and TRBJ2-1): NAGVMQNPRHLVRRRGQEARLRCSPMKGHSHVYWYRQLPEEGLKFMVYLQKENIIDESGMPKERFSAEFPKEGPSILRIQQVVRGDSAAYFCASSQPVGRSYNEQFFGPGTRLTVL.

The rearrangement uses TRBV25-1 and TRBJ1-1; D unclear. The CDR3 is 13 amino acids. Germline values: CDR1 MGHDK, CDR2 SYGVNS. The germline V and J ends were trimmed by 4 bases and 2 bases, with 8 bases remaining between them. The CDR3 is CASSGNSNTEAFF. CDR3 sequence (DNA): TGTGCCAGCAGTGGTAATTCAAACACTGAAGCTTTCTTT.